The 15 T cell receptor beta chains in this list originate from one sample, sequenced in a study of cytomegalovirus exposure and HLA in healthy donors. Only in-frame clones appear in the TCRdb table, and some are missing; sequencing was by immunoSEQ multiplex PCR. The repertoire holds some 150,000 clones, with about nine tenths as singletons. The sample was PBMCs. These receptors were collected from a man younger than 30 in good health and CMV-seropositive.

V and J are TRBV7-8 and TRBJ2-5; D is perhaps TRBD2 (6 bases). From germline, CDR1 is SGHVS and CDR2 FQNEAQ. V was cut by 5 bases and J by 5 bases, with 9 bases left in between. The CDR3 contains 12 residues. This CDR3 is CASSRAGETQYF. CDR3 bases: TGTGCCAGCAGCCGGGCGGGGGAGACCCAGTACTTC.

This chain joins TRBV29-1 and TRBJ2-1, with D possibly TRBD2 on 5 matching bases. The germline gives CDR1 SQVTM, CDR2 ANQGSEA. V was shortened by 7 bases and J by 10 bases, with 17 bases between the two germline ends. The CDR3 runs 12 residues. The CDR3 nucleotides are TGCAGCGCCGAGGGTGGAAACCCAGAGCAGTTCTTC. Translation: CSAEGGNPEQFF.

The V gene is TRBV7-8, the J gene TRBJ2-7; D call uncertain. V was cut by 1 base and J by 5 bases, with 9 bases left in between. The germline V gene has CDR1 SGHVS and CDR2 FQNEAQ. The CDR3 is made up of 13 amino acids. For the CDR3, the DNA is TGTGCCAGCAGCTTAGTTGAGTACCACGAGCAGTACTTC. Its protein product is CASSLVEYHEQYF.

This clone was detected only once. The J gene is TRBJ1-3, the V gene TRBV9; 7 positions match TRBD1. In germline, CDR1 is SGDLS, CDR2 YYNGEE. This CDR3 contains 13 residues. Trimming took 1 base from V and 8 from J; bases not matched to a gene: 3. The CDR3 DNA reads TGTGCCAGCAGCGTATACGACAGGGACACCATATATTTT. Protein sequence: CASSVYDRDTIYF.

The V and J genes are TRBV6-1 and TRBJ1-2; D not resolved. Germline assignment: CDR1 MNHNS and CDR2 SASEGT. The germline V and J ends were trimmed by 1 base and 8 bases, with 14 bases remaining between them. The CDR3 loop spans 14 amino acids. CDR3 in amino acids: CASSEDGRGWGYTF. For the CDR3, the DNA is TGTGCCAGCAGTGAAGACGGCAGAGGATGGGGCTACACCTTC.

The J gene is TRBJ2-7, the V gene TRBV27; TRBD1 aligns across 8 bases. The CDR3 runs to 15 residues. From germline, CDR1 is MNHEY and CDR2 SMNVEV (reference sequence). After removal of 3 bases from V and 3 bases from J, the junction contained 7 bases not matched to a gene. The CDR3 DNA reads as TGTGCCAGCAGTTTGAGACAGGGGTTAATCTACGAGCAGTACTTC. Amino acid sequence: CASSLRQGLIYEQYF.

This chain joins TRBV6-5 and TRBJ2-1; D not resolved. V was cut by 6 bases and J by 10 bases, with 10 bases left in between. This CDR3 contains 11 residues. CDR1 and CDR2 (germline): MNHEY, SVGAGI. CDR3 in amino acids: CASSRLAEQFF. As DNA, the CDR3 is TGTGCCAGCAGCCGACTCGCAGAGCAGTTCTTC.

In its sample, this clone was seen once. This chain uses TRBV5-1 with TRBJ1-1, with 7 bases matching TRBD1. The CDR3 sequence is 15 residues long. V shed 3 bases, J shed 5 bases, and the junction held 10 bases outside the gene matches. Per the germline V gene, CDR1 is SGHRS and CDR2 is YFSETQ. The CDR3 DNA follows: TGCGCCAGCAGCTCCCTGACAGGGATGGGAACTGAAGCTTTCTTT. Translation gives CASSSLTGMGTEAFF.

This chain links TRBV10-3 with TRBJ2-1; D is possibly TRBD2 (6 bases). The V end lost 8 bases, the J end lost 0 bases, and 17 bases lay between the germline ends. The germline CDR1 and CDR2 sequences are ENHRY and SYGVKD. The CDR3 loop spans 16 amino acids. The CDR3 is CAIGAPLGGSYNEQFF. The CDR3 region has the DNA TGTGCCATCGGGGCCCCTCTCGGGGGCTCCTACAATGAGCAGTTCTTC.

The sample holds one count of this clone. The rearrangement joins TRBV29-1 to TRBJ1-2; possibly TRBD1 for D (5 bases). The V end was cut by 3 bases, the J end by 8 bases, with 13 bases between. Germline CDR1 and CDR2: SQVTM and ANQGSEA. This CDR3 is built from 12 residues. The CDR3 sequence: CSVDSWGEGYTF. The CDR3, as DNA: TGCAGCGTTGATTCATGGGGGGAAGGCTACACCTTC.

The chain links TRBV11-3 to TRBJ2-1; perhaps TRBD2 as D (5 bases). The CDR3 consists of 15 residues. The V gene's germline CDR1 is SGHNT and CDR2 YENEEA. V was trimmed by 1 base and J by 0 bases, leaving 7 bases between them. The DNA of the CDR3 is TGTGCCAGCAGCTTAGGCGGGTTCTCCTACAATGAGCAGTTCTTC. Amino acids: CASSLGGFSYNEQFF. Full variable domain (outside the CDR3, taken from reference TRBV11-3 and TRBJ2-1): EAGVVQSPRYKIIEKKQPVAFWCNPISGHNTLYWYLQNLGQGPELLIRYENEEAVDDSQLPKDRFSAERLKGVDSTLKIQPAELGDSAVYLCASSLGGFSYNEQFFGPGTRLTVL.

This clone has just a few counts. The chain carries TRBV7-8 and TRBJ2-3, with TRBD1 as a possible D gene (5 bases). Trimming shortened V by 5 bases and J by 6 bases, and 9 bases separated the two germline ends. CDR1 and CDR2 (germline): SGHVS, FQNEAQ. The CDR3 length is 12 residues. The CDR3 reads CASSPQVDTQYF. The CDR3 DNA follows: TGTGCCAGCAGCCCACAGGTCGATACGCAGTATTTT.

This CDR3 reads CASTGSTYNEQFF. In DNA, the CDR3 is TGTGCCAGTACAGGGAGTACCTACAATGAGCAGTTCTTC. This chain connects TRBV25-1 to TRBJ2-1; weak D call: TRBD1 (6 bases). Trimming took off 9 bases at V and 2 bases at J, with 11 bases between the two ends. Germline loops: CDR1 MGHDK, CDR2 SYGVNS. This CDR3 spans 13 amino acids. The variable domain in full, with the rest retrieved from reference TRBV25-1 and TRBJ2-1, is EADIYQTPRYLVIGTGKKITLECSQTMGHDKMYWYQQDPGMELHLIHYSYGVNSTEKGDLSSESTVSRIRTEHFPLTLESARPSHTSQYLCASTGSTYNEQFFGPGTRLTVL.

CDR3 in amino acids: CASSDELAGGDYEQYF. As DNA, the CDR3 is TGTGCCAGCAGTGACGAACTAGCGGGGGGGGACTACGAGCAGTACTTC. The chain joins TRBV2 to TRBJ2-7, with 13 bases that match TRBD2. The CDR3 has 16 amino acids. V lost 3 bases and J lost 3; bases outside the gene matches: 5. Germline-derived CDR1 and CDR2 are SNHLY and FYNNEI.

The chain has TRBV11-2 and TRBJ2-7; D remains unclear. V gave up 5 bases and J gave up 10 bases, with 15 bases separating them. This CDR3 has 12 residues. Germline V CDR1 and CDR2: SGHAT, FQNNGV. DNA for the CDR3: TGTGCCAGCAGCCCTTCTCGGGTCTTTCAGTACTTC. It specifies CASSPSRVFQYF.